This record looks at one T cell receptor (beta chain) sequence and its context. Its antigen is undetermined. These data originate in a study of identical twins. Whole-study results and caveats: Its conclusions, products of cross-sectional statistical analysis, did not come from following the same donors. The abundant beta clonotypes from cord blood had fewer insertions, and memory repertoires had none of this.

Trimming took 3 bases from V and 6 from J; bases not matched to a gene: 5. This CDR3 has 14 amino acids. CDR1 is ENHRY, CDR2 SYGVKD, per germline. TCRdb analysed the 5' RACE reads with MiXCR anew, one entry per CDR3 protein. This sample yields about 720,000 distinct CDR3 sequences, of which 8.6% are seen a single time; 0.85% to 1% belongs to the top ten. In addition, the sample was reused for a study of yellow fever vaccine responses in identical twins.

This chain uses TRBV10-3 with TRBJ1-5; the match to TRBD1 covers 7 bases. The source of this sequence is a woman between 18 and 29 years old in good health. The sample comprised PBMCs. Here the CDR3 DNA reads TGTGCCATCAGTGAAGACAGGGTCGCTCAGCCCCAGCATTTT. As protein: CAISEDRVAQPQHF.